This T cell receptor beta chain was retrieved from a study of cytomegalovirus exposure and HLA in healthy donors. About this clone itself: The same CDR3 arises from other DNA sequences in this sample as well.

The study ran its PCR with 60 Vbeta and 13 Jbeta primers. The protocol was immunoSEQ multiplex PCR, while the TCRdb copy is restricted to in-frame clones and leaves out a portion. The repertoire holds 100,000 or so clones, with less than 80% as singletons. The CDR3 extends over 14 amino acids. Germline CDR1 is GTSNPN and CDR2 is SVGIG (reference sequence). V was clipped by 4 bases and J by 0 bases, with 13 bases between them. The J gene is TRBJ2-7, the V gene TRBV30, with D tentatively TRBD1 (7 bases). The sequence was collected from a man in his forties or fifties in good health and CMV-seronegative. Sequencing was carried out using PBMCs. The chain's CDR3 is CAWTPGGSSYEQYF. CDR3 bases: TGTGCCTGGACCCCAGGGGGGAGCTCCTACGAGCAGTACTTC.